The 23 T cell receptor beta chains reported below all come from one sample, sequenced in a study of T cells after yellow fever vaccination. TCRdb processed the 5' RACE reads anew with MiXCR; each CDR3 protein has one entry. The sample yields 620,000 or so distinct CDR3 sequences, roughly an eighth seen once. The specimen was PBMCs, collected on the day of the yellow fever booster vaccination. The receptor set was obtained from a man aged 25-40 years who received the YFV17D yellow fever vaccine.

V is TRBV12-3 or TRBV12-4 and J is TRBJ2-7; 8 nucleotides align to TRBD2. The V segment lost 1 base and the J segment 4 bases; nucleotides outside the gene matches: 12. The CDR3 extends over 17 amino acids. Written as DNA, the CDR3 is TGTGCCAGCAGTTTAGAGGGGTGGGGGACTAGTCCGTACGAGCAGTACTTC. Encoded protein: CASSLEGWGTSPYEQYF.

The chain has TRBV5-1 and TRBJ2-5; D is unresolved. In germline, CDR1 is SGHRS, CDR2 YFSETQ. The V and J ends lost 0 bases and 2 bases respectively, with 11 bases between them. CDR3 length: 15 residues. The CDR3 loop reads CASSLGVGRQETQYF. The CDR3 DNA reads TGCGCCAGCAGCTTGGGCGTCGGCAGACAAGAGACCCAGTACTTC.

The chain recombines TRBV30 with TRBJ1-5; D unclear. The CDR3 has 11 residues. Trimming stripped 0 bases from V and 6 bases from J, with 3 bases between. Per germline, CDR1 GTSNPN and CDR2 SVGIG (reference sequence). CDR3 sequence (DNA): TGTGCCTGGAGTGTAGGTCAGCCCCAGCATTTT. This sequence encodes CAWSVGQPQHF.

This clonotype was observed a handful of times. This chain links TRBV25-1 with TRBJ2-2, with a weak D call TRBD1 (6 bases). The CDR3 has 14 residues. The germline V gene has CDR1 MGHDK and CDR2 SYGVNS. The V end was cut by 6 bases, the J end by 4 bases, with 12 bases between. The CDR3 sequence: CASSRTAGTGELFF. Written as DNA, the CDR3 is TGTGCCAGCAGCCGGACAGCCGGCACCGGGGAGCTGTTTTTT. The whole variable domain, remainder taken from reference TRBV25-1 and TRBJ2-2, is EADIYQTPRYLVIGTGKKITLECSQTMGHDKMYWYQQDPGMELHLIHYSYGVNSTEKGDLSSESTVSRIRTEHFPLTLESARPSHTSQYLCASSRTAGTGELFFGEGSRLTVL.

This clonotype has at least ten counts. CDR3 bases: TGTGCCAGCAGCTTGGACCGACCAAGCTCCTACAATGAGCAGTTCTTC. Translating gives CASSLDRPSSYNEQFF. This sequence joins TRBV5-4 and TRBJ2-1; no clear D gene. Germline CDR1 reads SGHNT; CDR2 reads YYREEE (reference sequence). The CDR3 extends over 16 amino acids. V dropped 0 bases and J dropped 0 bases, with 10 bases sitting between them.

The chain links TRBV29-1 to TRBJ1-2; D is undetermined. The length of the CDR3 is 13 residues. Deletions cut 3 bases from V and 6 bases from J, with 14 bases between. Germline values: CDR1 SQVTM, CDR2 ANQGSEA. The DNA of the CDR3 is TGCAGCGTTGACAGTCACGGGGAAAATGGCTACACCTTC. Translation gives CSVDSHGENGYTF.

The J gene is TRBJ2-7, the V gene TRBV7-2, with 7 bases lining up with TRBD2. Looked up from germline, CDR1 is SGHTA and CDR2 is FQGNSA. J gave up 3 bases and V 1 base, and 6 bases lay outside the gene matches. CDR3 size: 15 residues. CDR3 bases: TGTGCCAGCAGCTTAGGTCCTAGCGGATACTACGAGCAGTACTTC. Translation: CASSLGPSGYYEQYF. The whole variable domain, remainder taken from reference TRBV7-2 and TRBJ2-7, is GAGVSQSPSNKVTEKGKDVELRCDPISGHTALYWYRQSLGQGLEFLIYFQGNSAPDKSGLPSDRFSAERTGGSVSTLTIQRTQQEDSAVYLCASSLGPSGYYEQYFGPGTRLTVT.

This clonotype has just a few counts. The CDR3 bases are TGCGCCAGCAGTGAGTCGTCAGGACAGGGGGCCCTTGGGGCTTTCTTT. Protein sequence: CASSESSGQGALGAFF. V usage is TRBV10-2 and J usage is TRBJ1-1; 11 bases match TRBD1. Germline CDR1 and CDR2: WSHSY and SAAADI. There are 16 residues in the CDR3. V shed 0 bases, J shed 11 bases, and the junction held 11 bases outside the gene matches.

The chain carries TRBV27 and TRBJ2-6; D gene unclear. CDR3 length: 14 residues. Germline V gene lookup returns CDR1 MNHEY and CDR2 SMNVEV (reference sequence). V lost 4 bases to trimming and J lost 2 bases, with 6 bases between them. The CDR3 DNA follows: TGTGCCAGCAGTTCCCCCGCTGGGGCCAACGTCCTGACTTTC. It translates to CASSSPAGANVLTF.

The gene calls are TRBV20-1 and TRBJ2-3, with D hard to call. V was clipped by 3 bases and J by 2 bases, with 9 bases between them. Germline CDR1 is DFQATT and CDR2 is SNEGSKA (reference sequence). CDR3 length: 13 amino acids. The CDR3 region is CSARDQNTDTQYF. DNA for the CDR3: TGCAGTGCTAGGGACCAAAACACAGATACGCAGTATTTT.

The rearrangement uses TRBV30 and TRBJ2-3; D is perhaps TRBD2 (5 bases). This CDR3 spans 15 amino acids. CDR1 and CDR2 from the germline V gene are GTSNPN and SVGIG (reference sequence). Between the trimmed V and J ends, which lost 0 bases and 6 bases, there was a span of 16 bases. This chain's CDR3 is CAWSVLGSARDTQYF. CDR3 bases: TGTGCCTGGAGTGTGTTGGGGAGTGCACGGGATACGCAGTATTTT.

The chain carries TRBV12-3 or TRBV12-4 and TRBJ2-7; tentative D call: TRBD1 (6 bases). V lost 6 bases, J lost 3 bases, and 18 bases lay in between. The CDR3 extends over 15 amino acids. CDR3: CASRAAGTSIYEQYF. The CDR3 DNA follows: TGTGCCAGCAGAGCCGCCGGGACATCGATCTACGAGCAGTACTTC.

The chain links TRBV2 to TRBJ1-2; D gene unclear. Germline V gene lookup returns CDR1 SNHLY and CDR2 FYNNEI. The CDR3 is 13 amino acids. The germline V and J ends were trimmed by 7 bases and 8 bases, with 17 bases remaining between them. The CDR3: CASTTSEIKGYTF. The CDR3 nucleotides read TGTGCCAGCACTACCTCAGAGATTAAGGGCTACACCTTC. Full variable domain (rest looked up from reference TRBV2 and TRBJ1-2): EPEVTQTPSHQVTQMGQEVILRCVPISNHLYFYWYRQILGQKVEFLVSFYNNEISEKSEIFDDQFSVERPDGSNFTLKIRSTKLEDSAMYFCASTTSEIKGYTFGSGTRLTVV.

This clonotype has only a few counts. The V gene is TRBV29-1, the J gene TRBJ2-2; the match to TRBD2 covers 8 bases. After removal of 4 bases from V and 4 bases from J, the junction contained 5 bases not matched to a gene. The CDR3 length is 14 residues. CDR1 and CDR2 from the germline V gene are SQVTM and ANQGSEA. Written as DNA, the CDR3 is TGCAGCGTTGGGGGACTAGTTGGCACCGGGGAGCTGTTTTTT. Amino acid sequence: CSVGGLVGTGELFF.

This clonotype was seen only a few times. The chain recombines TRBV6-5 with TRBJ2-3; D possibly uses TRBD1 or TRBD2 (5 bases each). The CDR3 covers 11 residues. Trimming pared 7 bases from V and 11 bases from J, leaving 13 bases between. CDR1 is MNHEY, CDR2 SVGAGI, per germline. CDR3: CASNQGVEQYF. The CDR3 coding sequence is TGTGCCAGCAACCAGGGAGTGGAGCAGTATTTT.

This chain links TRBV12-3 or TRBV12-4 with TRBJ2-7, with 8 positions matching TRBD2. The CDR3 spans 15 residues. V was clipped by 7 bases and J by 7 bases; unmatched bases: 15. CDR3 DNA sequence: TGTGCCAGCACTACCGGGACTAGAGGGACGGGGGAGCAGTACTTC. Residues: CASTTGTRGTGEQYF.

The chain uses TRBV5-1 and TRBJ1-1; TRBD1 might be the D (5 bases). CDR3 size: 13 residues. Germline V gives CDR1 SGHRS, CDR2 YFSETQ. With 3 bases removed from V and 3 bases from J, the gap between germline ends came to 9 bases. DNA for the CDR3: TGCGCCAGCAGCTCGGGGGGGGACACTGAAGCTTTCTTT. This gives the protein CASSSGGDTEAFF.

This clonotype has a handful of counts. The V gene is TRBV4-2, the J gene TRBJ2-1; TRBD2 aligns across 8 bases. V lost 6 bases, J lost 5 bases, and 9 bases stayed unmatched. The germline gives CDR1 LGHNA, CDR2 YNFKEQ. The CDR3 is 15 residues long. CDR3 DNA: TGTGCCAGCAGGTCGGTAGCGGGATATAACAATGAGCAGTTCTTC. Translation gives CASRSVAGYNNEQFF.

In nucleotides, the CDR3 is TGTGCCAGCAGCTTAGCCCGGGGGGGATCAGCCAAAAACATTCAGTACTTC. Its translation: CASSLARGGSAKNIQYF. The chain links TRBV7-2 to TRBJ2-4; TRBD2 agrees at 8 bases. V gave up 0 bases and J gave up 0 bases; unmatched junction bases: 4. The CDR3 sequence is 17 residues long. Germline loops: CDR1 SGHTA, CDR2 FQGNSA.

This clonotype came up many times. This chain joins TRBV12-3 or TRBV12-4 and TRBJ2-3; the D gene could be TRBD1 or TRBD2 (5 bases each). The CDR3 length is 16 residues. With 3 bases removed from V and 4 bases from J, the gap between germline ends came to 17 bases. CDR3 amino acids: CASSLRTPRGSDTQYF. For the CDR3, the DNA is TGTGCCAGCAGTTTGCGGACCCCCCGGGGCTCAGATACGCAGTATTTT.

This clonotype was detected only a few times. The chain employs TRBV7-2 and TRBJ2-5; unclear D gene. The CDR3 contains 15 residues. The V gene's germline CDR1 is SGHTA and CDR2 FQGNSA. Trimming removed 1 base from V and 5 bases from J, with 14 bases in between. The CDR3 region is CASSLGKGVVETQYF. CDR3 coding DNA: TGTGCCAGCAGCTTAGGCAAGGGCGTAGTTGAGACCCAGTACTTC.

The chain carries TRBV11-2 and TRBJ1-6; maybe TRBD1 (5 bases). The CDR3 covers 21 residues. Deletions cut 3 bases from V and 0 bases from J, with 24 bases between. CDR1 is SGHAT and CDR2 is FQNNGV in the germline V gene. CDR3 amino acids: CASSFRESRATISSYNSPLHF. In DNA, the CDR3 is TGTGCCAGCAGCTTCAGGGAGAGCCGAGCGACAATAAGCTCCTATAATTCACCCCTCCACTTT.

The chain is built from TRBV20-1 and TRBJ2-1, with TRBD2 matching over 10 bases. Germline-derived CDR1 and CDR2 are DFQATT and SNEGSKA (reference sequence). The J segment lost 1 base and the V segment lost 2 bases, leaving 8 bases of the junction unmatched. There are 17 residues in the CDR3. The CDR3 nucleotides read TGCAGTGCTAGAAGAGTCATAGCGGGAGGATCCTACAATGAGCAGTTCTTC. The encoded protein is CSARRVIAGGSYNEQFF.